These 23 T cell receptor beta chains came from one sample sequenced in a study of blood T cell repertoires in COVID-19. Here immunoSEQ multiplex PCR was the method, and the copy in TCRdb shows in-frame clones only, minus some. The sample holds 200,000 to 250,000 clones, roughly 89% seen once. Sequenced input: peripheral blood. All receptors derive from a man in his 60s who had recovered from COVID-19.

This chain joins TRBV5-1 and TRBJ2-1; 8 positions agree with TRBD2. The CDR3 is 15 amino acids. The trim removed 4 bases at V and 3 bases at J, leaving 6 bases unmatched. The germline CDR1 and CDR2 sequences are SGHRS and YFSETQ. The CDR3 sequence is CASSRAAGGYNEQFF. The CDR3 bases are TGCGCCAGCAGCCGGGCCGCGGGAGGCTACAATGAGCAGTTCTTC.

The chain employs TRBV7-2 and TRBJ2-2; no reliable D call. CDR3 size: 15 residues. V shed 5 bases and J shed 5 bases, with 15 bases lying between them. The germline gives CDR1 SGHTA, CDR2 FQGNSA. The CDR3 spells CASSRKSVSTGELFF. The CDR3 coding sequence is TGTGCCAGCAGCCGCAAGAGCGTTAGTACCGGGGAGCTGTTTTTT.

The chain couples TRBV28 to TRBJ1-5; 8 bases agree with TRBD1. This CDR3 has 15 amino acids. Germline-derived CDR1 and CDR2 are MDHEN and SYDVKM. V was pared by 7 bases and J by 6 bases, with 11 bases of the junction left unmatched. CDR3 nucleotides: TGTGCCAGCACCCCACGGACAGGGAGTCCTCAGCCCCAGCATTTT. Translation gives CASTPRTGSPQPQHF.

The chain carries TRBV5-4 and TRBJ2-7; D remains ambiguous. The CDR3 is 14 residues long. Germline values: CDR1 SGHNT, CDR2 YYREEE (reference sequence). V was cut by 4 bases and J by 0 bases, with 11 bases left in between. Here the CDR3 DNA reads TGTGCCAGCAGCCCCTCGTGGGCCTCCTACGAGCAGTACTTC. It encodes CASSPSWASYEQYF.

The chain links TRBV7-9 to TRBJ2-1; TRBD2 agrees at 10 bases. Germline lookup yields CDR1 SEHNR and CDR2 FQNEAQ (reference sequence). Trimming cost V 3 bases and J 6 bases; bases outside gene matches: 8. This CDR3 comprises 16 residues. CDR3 in amino acids: CASSFPRSGRANEQFF. The CDR3 DNA sequence: TGTGCCAGCAGCTTCCCCCGGAGCGGGAGGGCCAATGAGCAGTTCTTC.

The rearrangement joins TRBV28 to TRBJ1-5; weak D call: TRBD1 (5 bases). V was shortened by 5 bases and J by 0 bases, with 14 bases between the two germline ends. The CDR3 is 16 residues long. The germline CDR1 and CDR2 sequences are MDHEN and SYDVKM. The chain's CDR3 is CASSQGGGPSNQPQHF. The CDR3 DNA sequence: TGTGCCAGCAGTCAGGGAGGAGGGCCTAGCAATCAGCCCCAGCATTTT.

The V and J genes are TRBV6-5 and TRBJ1-1; D gene uncertain. Germline CDR1 reads MNHEY; CDR2 reads SVGAGI. V shed 6 bases and J shed 4 bases, with 15 bases lying between them. The CDR3 has 14 amino acids. DNA of the CDR3: TGTGCCAGCAGCCCCCCCCGGGTTGCCACTGAAGCTTTCTTT. Translation: CASSPPRVATEAFF.

The chain is built from TRBV28 and TRBJ1-2, with TRBD1 identical over 7 bases. Losses at the gene ends were 6 bases for V and 2 bases for J; bases not matched to a gene: 12. Germline CDR1 MDHEN, CDR2 SYDVKM. The CDR3 has 16 residues. CDR3 in amino acids: CASSPASDRANYGYTF. CDR3 nucleotides: TGTGCCAGCAGCCCCGCTTCCGACAGGGCGAACTATGGCTACACCTTC.

The genes are TRBV3-1 (or the pseudogene TRBV3-2) and TRBJ1-5; no clear D gene. Germline CDR1 and CDR2: LGHDT and YNNKEL (reference sequence). CDR3 length: 13 residues. The V end was cut by 0 bases, the J end by 9 bases, with 9 bases between. CDR3 sequence (DNA): TGTGCCAGCAGCCAAGAAGATGGGAGGCCCCAGCATTTT. It is translated as CASSQEDGRPQHF.

This clone came up once. The chain carries TRBV11-2 and TRBJ1-3; D uncertain. Germline CDR1 SGHAT, CDR2 FQNNGV. The CDR3 is 13 residues long. Trimming stripped 4 bases from V and 6 bases from J, with 10 bases between. CDR3: CASSSSRKNTIYF. The DNA for the CDR3 is TGTGCCAGCAGCTCGAGTCGTAAAAACACCATATATTTT.

V usage is TRBV5-1 and J usage is TRBJ1-5, with TRBD1 matching over 7 bases. Germline V CDR1 and CDR2: SGHRS, YFSETQ. The CDR3 length is 15 residues. J lost 6 bases, V lost 0 bases, and 6 bases had no gene match. CDR3 region: CASSLGQGEFQPQHF. The DNA for the CDR3 is TGCGCCAGCAGCTTGGGACAGGGTGAGTTTCAGCCCCAGCATTTT.

This clone was seen more than once but under ten times. Additional DNA sequences in this sample encode the identical CDR3. V usage is TRBV12-3 or TRBV12-4 and J usage is TRBJ1-2; the D gene is possibly TRBD1 (5 bases). This CDR3 region has 12 residues. V was pared by 3 bases and J by 8 bases, with 10 bases between. The CDR3 coding sequence is TGTGCCAGCAGTTTGGAATACAGGGGCTACACCTTC. This sequence encodes CASSLEYRGYTF.

The count of this clone is one. This sequence joins TRBV30 and TRBJ2-3, with 11 positions matching TRBD2. The germline V gene encodes CDR1 GTSNPN and CDR2 SVGIG (reference sequence). The CDR3 sequence is 14 residues long. V shed 3 bases and J 5 bases; nucleotides not matched to a gene: 4. Written as DNA, the CDR3 is TGTGCCTGGAGGCTAGCGGGAGGTAAAGATACGCAGTATTTT. Amino acid sequence: CAWRLAGGKDTQYF.

The chain carries TRBV12-3 or TRBV12-4 and TRBJ1-1, with TRBD1 matching over 12 bases. This CDR3 spans 13 amino acids. V shed 6 bases, J shed 12 bases, and the junction held 8 bases outside the gene matches. CDR3 sequence: CASSRGQGAGTFF. DNA for the CDR3: TGTGCCAGCAGCCGGGGACAGGGGGCTGGAACTTTCTTT.

V gene TRBV29-1 combines with J gene TRBJ2-4; 8 nucleotides line up with TRBD1. Unmatched junction bases numbered 8, after V lost 5 bases and J lost 8 bases. The CDR3 is 13 amino acids. Germline-derived CDR1 and CDR2 are SQVTM and ANQGSEA. The CDR3 sequence: CSVTDRARDIQYF. The CDR3 DNA reads TGCAGCGTTACGGACAGGGCACGGGACATTCAGTACTTC.

The chain combines TRBV28 with TRBJ1-3; 9 nucleotides line up with TRBD1. Germline CDR1 MDHEN, CDR2 SYDVKM. The CDR3 has 15 residues. Unmatched junction bases numbered 5, after V lost 4 bases and J lost 4 bases. The CDR3, as DNA: TGTGCCAGCAGTTCTACAGGGGGCAACGGAAACACCATATATTTT. This translates into CASSSTGGNGNTIYF.

V gene TRBV5-1 combines with J gene TRBJ2-5; tentative D call: TRBD1 (6 bases). Looked up from germline, CDR1 is SGHRS and CDR2 is YFSETQ. The CDR3 loop spans 14 amino acids. V dropped 2 bases and J dropped 2 bases, with 10 bases sitting between them. Written as DNA, the CDR3 is TGCGCCAGCAGCTTCTTAGACAGGCAAGAGACCCAGTACTTC. Its translation: CASSFLDRQETQYF.

The rearrangement uses TRBV11-3 and TRBJ2-7; the D gene is possibly TRBD2 (5 bases). The CDR3 is 12 amino acids. Germline V gives CDR1 SGHNT, CDR2 YENEEA. Deletions cut 5 bases from V and 4 bases from J, with 9 bases between. The DNA for the CDR3 is TGTGCCAGCAGCCGGGGTGGGTACGAGCAGTACTTC. It encodes CASSRGGYEQYF.

The chain is built from TRBV24-1 and TRBJ2-1, with a weak D call TRBD2 (5 bases). CDR1 is KGHDR and CDR2 is SFDVKD in the germline V gene. Trimming left V 5 bases short and J 8 bases short, with 12 bases between. CDR3 length: 13 residues. CDR3 DNA: TGTGCCACCAGTGGAGGAGCCGGGGATGAGCAGTTCTTC. It yields the protein CATSGGAGDEQFF.

The chain carries TRBV6-7 and TRBJ1-1, with unresolved D. TRBV6-7 is marked as an open reading frame, function uncertain. The CDR3 runs to 15 residues. Trimming stripped 5 bases from V and 4 bases from J, with 17 bases between. CDR3 nucleotide sequence: TGTGCCAGCAGTCCCCCGGAGAGGGAGTGCACTGAAGCTTTCTTT. Translation gives CASSPPERECTEAFF.

J is TRBJ2-2 and V is TRBV20-1; D is unresolved. This CDR3 comprises 13 residues. V was trimmed by 3 bases and J by 0 bases, leaving 5 bases between them. Germline CDR1 reads DFQATT; CDR2 reads SNEGSKA (reference sequence). CDR3 region: CSASIANTGELFF. The CDR3 region has the DNA TGCAGTGCTAGTATCGCGAACACCGGGGAGCTGTTTTTT.

This chain joins TRBV5-4 and TRBJ2-7, with TRBD2 matching 11 bases. The ends lost 4 bases at V and 0 bases at J; junction bases unmatched: 3. Germline loops: CDR1 SGHNT, CDR2 YYREEE (reference sequence). The CDR3 is 15 residues long. CDR3 coding DNA: TGTGCCAGCAGCCGACTAGCGGGGAGCTCCTACGAGCAGTACTTC. It encodes CASSRLAGSSYEQYF.

The chain is built from TRBV4-1 and TRBJ2-1, with D unresolved. CDR1 is MGHRA and CDR2 is YSYEKL in the germline V gene. The CDR3 has 13 amino acids. V was shortened by 1 base and J by 4 bases, with 5 bases between the two germline ends. CDR3 amino acids: CASSQGAYNEQFF. CDR3 sequence (DNA): TGCGCCAGCAGCCAAGGCGCTTACAATGAGCAGTTCTTC.